This T cell receptor (beta chain) was sequenced for a study of T cells in tumors after PD-1 blockade. For the study at large: Tumor samples yielded about 21-fold more depth than single-cell TCR sequencing. Study-wide points: Most post-therapy expanded exhausted CD8+ clones were new, undetected before treatment. About 41% of tumor TCR clonotypes were also found in blood.

This CDR3 region has 16 residues. CDR1 is SGHRS and CDR2 is YFSETQ in the germline V gene. As regards this clone: Its matching antigen is unknown.

Assay: immunoSEQ multiplex PCR; the TCRdb copy retains only in-frame clones and omits some. The table lists roughly 8,200 clones, 60% to 70% of them singletons. The chain recombines TRBV5-1 with TRBJ2-5, with 9 bases that match TRBD1. Near its end, the DNA agrees better with TRBJ2-7, so the J call may be wrong. The clonotype was recovered from a human donor with basal cell carcinoma. The material sequenced was tumor tissue, taken after anti-PD-1 treatment. CDR3 sequence (DNA): TGCGCCAGCAGCACCACCGTAGGGACAGGGTCCAACGAGCAGTACTTC. Its translation is CASSTTVGTGSNEQYF.